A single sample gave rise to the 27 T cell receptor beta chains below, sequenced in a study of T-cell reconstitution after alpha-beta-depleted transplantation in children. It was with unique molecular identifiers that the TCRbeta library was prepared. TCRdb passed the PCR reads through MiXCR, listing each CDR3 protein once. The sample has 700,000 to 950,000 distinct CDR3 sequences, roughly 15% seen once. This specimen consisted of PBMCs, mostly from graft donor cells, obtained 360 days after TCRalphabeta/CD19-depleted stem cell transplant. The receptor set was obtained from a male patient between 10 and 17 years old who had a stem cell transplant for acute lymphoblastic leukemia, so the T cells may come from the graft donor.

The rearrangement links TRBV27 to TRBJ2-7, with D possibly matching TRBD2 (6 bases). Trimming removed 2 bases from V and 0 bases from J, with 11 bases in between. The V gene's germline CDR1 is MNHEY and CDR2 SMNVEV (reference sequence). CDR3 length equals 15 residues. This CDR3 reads CASSLRLANSYEQYF. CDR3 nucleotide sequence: TGTGCCAGCAGTTTACGGCTAGCGAACTCCTACGAGCAGTACTTC.

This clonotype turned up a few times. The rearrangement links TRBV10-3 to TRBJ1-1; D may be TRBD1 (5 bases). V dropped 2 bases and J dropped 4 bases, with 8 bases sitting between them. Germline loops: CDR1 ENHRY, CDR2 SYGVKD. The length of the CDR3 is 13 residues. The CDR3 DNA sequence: TGTGCCATCAGTGAGCCAGGGCCCACTGAAGCTTTCTTT. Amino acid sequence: CAISEPGPTEAFF.

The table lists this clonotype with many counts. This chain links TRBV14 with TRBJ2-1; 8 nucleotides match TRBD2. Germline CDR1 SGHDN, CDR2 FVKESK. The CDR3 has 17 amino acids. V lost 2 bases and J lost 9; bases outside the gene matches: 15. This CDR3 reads CASSQWPSGLLASEQFF. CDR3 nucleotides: TGTGCCAGCAGCCAATGGCCTAGCGGGCTCCTTGCAAGTGAGCAGTTCTTC.

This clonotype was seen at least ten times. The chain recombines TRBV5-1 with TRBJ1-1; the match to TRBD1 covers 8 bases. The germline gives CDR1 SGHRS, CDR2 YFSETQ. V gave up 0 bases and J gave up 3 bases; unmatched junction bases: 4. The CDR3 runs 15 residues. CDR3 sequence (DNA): TGCGCCAGCAGCTTGGCCAGGGGGCTGGACACTGAAGCTTTCTTT. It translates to CASSLARGLDTEAFF.

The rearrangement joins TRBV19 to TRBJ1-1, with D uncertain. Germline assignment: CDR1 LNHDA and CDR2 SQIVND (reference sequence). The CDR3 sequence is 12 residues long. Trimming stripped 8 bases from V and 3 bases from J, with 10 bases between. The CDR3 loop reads CASQVGYTEAFF. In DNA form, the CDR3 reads TGTGCCAGTCAGGTGGGGTACACTGAAGCTTTCTTT.

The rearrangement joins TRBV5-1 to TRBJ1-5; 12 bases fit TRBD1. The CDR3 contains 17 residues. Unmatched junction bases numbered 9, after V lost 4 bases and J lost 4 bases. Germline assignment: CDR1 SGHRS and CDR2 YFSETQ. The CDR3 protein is CASSPGQGASLNQPQHF. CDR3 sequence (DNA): TGCGCCAGCAGCCCGGGACAGGGGGCTTCCTTAAATCAGCCCCAGCATTTT.

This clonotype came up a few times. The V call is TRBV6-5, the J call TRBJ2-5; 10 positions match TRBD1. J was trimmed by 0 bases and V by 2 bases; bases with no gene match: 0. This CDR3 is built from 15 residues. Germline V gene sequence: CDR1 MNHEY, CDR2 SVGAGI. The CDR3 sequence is CASSYGTGDQETQYF. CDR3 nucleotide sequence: TGTGCCAGCAGTTACGGGACAGGGGACCAAGAGACCCAGTACTTC.

Here the CDR3 DNA reads TGCGCCAGCAGCTCGGGATCACCGAACTATGGCTACACCTTC. It codes for CASSSGSPNYGYTF. The rearrangement joins TRBV5-1 to TRBJ1-2; the D is unclear. Germline CDR1 is SGHRS and CDR2 is YFSETQ. The ends were cut back, 3 bases at V and 2 bases at J, with 11 bases in the middle. CDR3 size: 14 residues.

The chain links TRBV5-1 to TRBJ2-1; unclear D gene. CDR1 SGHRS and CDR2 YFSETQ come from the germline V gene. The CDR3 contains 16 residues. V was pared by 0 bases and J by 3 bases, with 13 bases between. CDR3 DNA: TGCGCCAGCAGCTTGGTTCCCAGCGATTACTACAATGAGCAGTTCTTC. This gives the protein CASSLVPSDYYNEQFF.

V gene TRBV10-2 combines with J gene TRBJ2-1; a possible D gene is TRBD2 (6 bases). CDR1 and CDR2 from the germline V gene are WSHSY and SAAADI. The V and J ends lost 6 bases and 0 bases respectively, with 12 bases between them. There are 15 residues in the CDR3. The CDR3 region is CASRAGLGSYNEQFF. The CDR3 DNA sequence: TGCGCCAGCAGGGCGGGGCTAGGCTCCTACAATGAGCAGTTCTTC.

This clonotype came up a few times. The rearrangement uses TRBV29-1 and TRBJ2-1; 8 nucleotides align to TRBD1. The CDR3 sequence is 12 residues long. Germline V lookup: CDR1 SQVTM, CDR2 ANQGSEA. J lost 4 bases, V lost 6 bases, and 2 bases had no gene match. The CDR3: CSVGTGYNEQFF. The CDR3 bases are TGCAGCGTGGGGACAGGTTACAATGAGCAGTTCTTC.

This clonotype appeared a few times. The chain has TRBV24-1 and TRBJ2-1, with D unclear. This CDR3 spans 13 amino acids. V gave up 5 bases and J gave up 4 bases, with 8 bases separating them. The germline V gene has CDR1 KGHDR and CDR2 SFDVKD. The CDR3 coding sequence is TGTGCCACCAGTGGAGACGTTTACAATGAGCAGTTCTTC. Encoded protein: CATSGDVYNEQFF.

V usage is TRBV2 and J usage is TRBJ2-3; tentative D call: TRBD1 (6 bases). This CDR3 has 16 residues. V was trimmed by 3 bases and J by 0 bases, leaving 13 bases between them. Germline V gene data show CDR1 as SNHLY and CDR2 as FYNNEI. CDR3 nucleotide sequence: TGTGCCAGCAGTGATGGCTGGGGGCCTAGCACAGATACGCAGTATTTT. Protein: CASSDGWGPSTDTQYF.

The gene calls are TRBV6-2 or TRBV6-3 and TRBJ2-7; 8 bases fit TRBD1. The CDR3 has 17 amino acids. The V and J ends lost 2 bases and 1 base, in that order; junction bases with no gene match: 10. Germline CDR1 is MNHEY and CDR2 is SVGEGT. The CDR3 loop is CASSYRIGRDRSYEQYF. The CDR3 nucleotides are TGTGCCAGCAGTTACCGGATAGGTCGGGACAGGTCCTACGAGCAGTACTTC.

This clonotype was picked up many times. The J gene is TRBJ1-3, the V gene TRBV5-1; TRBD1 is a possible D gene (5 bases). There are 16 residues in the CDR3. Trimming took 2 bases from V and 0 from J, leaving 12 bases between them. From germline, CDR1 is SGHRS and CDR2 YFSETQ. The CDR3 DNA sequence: TGCGCCAGCAGCTTCCGGGACGCCAGCTCTGGAAACACCATATATTTT. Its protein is CASSFRDASSGNTIYF.

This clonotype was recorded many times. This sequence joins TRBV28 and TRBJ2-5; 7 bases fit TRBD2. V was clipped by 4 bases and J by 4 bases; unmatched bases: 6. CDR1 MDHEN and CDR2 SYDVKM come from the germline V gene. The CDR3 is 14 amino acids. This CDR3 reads CASSSPGRVETQYF. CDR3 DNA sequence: TGTGCCAGCAGTTCCCCTGGGAGGGTAGAGACCCAGTACTTC.

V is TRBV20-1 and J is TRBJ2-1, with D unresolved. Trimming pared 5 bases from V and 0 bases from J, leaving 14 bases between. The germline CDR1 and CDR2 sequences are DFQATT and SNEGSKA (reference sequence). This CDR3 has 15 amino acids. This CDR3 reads CSAVGWRSSYNEQFF. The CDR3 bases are TGCAGTGCTGTGGGGTGGCGGAGCTCCTACAATGAGCAGTTCTTC.

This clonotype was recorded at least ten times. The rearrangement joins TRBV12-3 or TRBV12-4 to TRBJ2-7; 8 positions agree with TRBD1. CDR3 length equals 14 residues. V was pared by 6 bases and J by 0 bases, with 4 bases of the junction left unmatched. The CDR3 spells CASRGTGYSYEQYF. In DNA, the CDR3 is TGTGCCAGCAGAGGGACAGGCTACTCCTACGAGCAGTACTTC.

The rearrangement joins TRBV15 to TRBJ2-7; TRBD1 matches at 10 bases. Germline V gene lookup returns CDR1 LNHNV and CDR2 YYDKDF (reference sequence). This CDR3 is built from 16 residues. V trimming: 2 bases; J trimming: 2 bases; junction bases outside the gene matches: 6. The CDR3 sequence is CATSRIAGTGAYEQYF. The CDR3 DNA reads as TGTGCCACCAGCAGAATCGCCGGGACAGGGGCCTACGAGCAGTACTTC. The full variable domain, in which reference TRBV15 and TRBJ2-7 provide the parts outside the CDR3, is DAMVIQNPRYQVTQFGKPVTLSCSQTLNHNVMYWYQQKSSQAPKLLFHYYDKDFNNEADTPDNFQSRRPNTSFCFLDIRSPGLGDTAMYLCATSRIAGTGAYEQYFGPGTRLTVT.

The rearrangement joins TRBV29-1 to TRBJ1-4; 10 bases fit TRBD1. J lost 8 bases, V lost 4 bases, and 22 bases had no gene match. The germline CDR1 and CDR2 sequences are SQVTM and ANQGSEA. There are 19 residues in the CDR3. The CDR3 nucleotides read TGCAGCGTTGTGCCCGACGGGCAAACGGGGACAGGGGCTTCGGAAAAACTGTTTTTT. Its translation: CSVVPDGQTGTGASEKLFF.

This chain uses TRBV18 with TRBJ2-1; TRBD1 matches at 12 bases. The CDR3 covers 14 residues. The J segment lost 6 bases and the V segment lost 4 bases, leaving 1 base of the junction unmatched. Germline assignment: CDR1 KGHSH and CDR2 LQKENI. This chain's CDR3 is CASSQGQGANEQFF. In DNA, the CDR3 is TGTGCCAGCTCACAGGGACAGGGGGCCAATGAGCAGTTCTTC.

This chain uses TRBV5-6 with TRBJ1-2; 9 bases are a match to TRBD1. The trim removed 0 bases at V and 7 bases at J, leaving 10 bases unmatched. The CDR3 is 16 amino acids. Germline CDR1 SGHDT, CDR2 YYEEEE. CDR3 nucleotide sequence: TGTGCCAGCAGCTTGGTGGACACAGGGGGCGGGAGTGGCTACACCTTC. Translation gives CASSLVDTGGGSGYTF. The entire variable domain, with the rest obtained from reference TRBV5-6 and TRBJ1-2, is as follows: DAGVTQSPTHLIKTRGQQVTLRCSPKSGHDTVSWYQQALGQGPQFIFQYYEEEERQRGNFPDRFSGHQFPNYSSELNVNALLLGDSALYLCASSLVDTGGGSGYTFGSGTRLTVV.

The CDR3 DNA is TGTGCCAGCAGTTTTCAACAGGGGAGTTGGGAGCAGTACTTC. The encoded protein is CASSFQQGSWEQYF. This chain links TRBV27 with TRBJ2-7, with 7 bases that match TRBD1. V gave up 3 bases and J gave up 7 bases; unmatched junction bases: 9. This CDR3 is 14 amino acids long. Germline V gene sequence: CDR1 MNHEY, CDR2 SMNVEV (reference sequence).

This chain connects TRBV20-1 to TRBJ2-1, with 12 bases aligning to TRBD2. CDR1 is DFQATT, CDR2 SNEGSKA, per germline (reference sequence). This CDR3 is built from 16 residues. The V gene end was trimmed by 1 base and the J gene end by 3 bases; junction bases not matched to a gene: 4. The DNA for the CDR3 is TGCAGTGCTAGAGCCACTAGCGGGAGGTTCTACAATGAGCAGTTCTTC. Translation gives CSARATSGRFYNEQFF.

The CDR3 sequence is CASSLPGRRGLNEQFF. In DNA, the CDR3 is TGTGCCAGCAGCTTGCCGGGACGCCGGGGATTAAATGAGCAGTTCTTC. V is TRBV7-8 and J is TRBJ2-1; D tentatively fits TRBD1 or TRBD2 (5 bases each). V was cut by 3 bases and J by 7 bases, with 19 bases left in between. This CDR3 has 16 amino acids. The germline CDR1 and CDR2 sequences are SGHVS and FQNEAQ. Full variable domain (outside the CDR3, taken from reference TRBV7-8 and TRBJ2-1): GAGVSQSPRYKVAKRGQDVALRCDPISGHVSLFWYQQALGQGPEFLTYFQNEAQLDKSGLPSDRFFAERPEGSVSTLKIQRTQQEDSAVYLCASSLPGRRGLNEQFFGPGTRLTVL.

The CDR3 DNA follows: TGTGCCAGCAGCTTGGCTTTACTAGCGCATTACAATGAGCAGTTCTTC. This encodes CASSLALLAHYNEQFF. This chain links TRBV5-6 with TRBJ2-1; 7 bases align to TRBD2. From germline, CDR1 is SGHDT and CDR2 YYEEEE. Trimming took 0 bases from V and 4 from J; bases not matched to a gene: 7. The CDR3 spans 16 residues.

CDR3 nucleotide sequence: TGCGCCAGCAGTGATTCCGGGACTAGCGGAAATGAGCAGTTCTTC. Protein product: CASSDSGTSGNEQFF. The chain joins TRBV10-2 to TRBJ2-1, with 11 positions matching TRBD2. The V and J ends lost 3 bases and 7 bases, in that order; junction bases with no gene match: 5. Germline values: CDR1 WSHSY, CDR2 SAAADI. The CDR3 extends over 15 amino acids.